This is a list of T cell receptor beta chains from one sample in a study of cytomegalovirus exposure and HLA in healthy donors. Using immunoSEQ multiplex PCR, the repertoire was profiled, and TCRdb retains in-frame clones only, with some absent. This sample carries 65,000 to 95,000 clones, 65% to 80% of them seen once, and the ten largest clones take around 12%. Sequencing was done on a sample of PBMCs. The receptors stem from a man in his 70s in good health and CMV-seronegative. CDR3s leave out the opening cysteine and the closing phenylalanine or tryptophan. Only part of the rows carry a size: once, few, many, or a class if the clone is expanded.

J: TRBJ2-7
V: TRBV7-2
size: NA
CDR3: ASSLNRASRGEQY

J: TRBJ1-5
V: TRBV19
size: NA
CDR3: ASSIAGTGGGQPQH

J: TRBJ1-1
V: TRBV11-2
size: NA
CDR3: ASSLGVGTGNTEAF

J: TRBJ2-5
V: TRBV7-2
size: NA
CDR3: ASSLAGAQETQY

J: TRBJ2-7
V: TRBV14
size: NA
CDR3: ASSQETGANREQY

J: TRBJ1-1
V: TRBV5-1
size: few
CDR3: ASSLGAGNTEAF

J: TRBJ1-6
V: TRBV11-2
size: NA
CDR3: ASSLGLGLNSPLH

J: TRBJ2-7
V: TRBV5-1
size: NA
CDR3: ASSRTGGENEQY

J: TRBJ1-4
V: TRBV7-2
size: NA
CDR3: ASSLLGQGTNEKLF

J: TRBJ1-2
V: TRBV5-1
size: NA
CDR3: ASSLGDRGGYT

J: TRBJ2-5
V: TRBV6-5
size: NA
CDR3: ASFRGETQY

J: TRBJ2-7
V: TRBV19
size: NA
CDR3: ASSPLTGISMEQY

J: TRBJ2-5
V: TRBV9
size: NA
CDR3: ASSVGSIAGVETQY

J: TRBJ2-1
V: TRBV4-1
size: NA
CDR3: ASSRARFSYNEQF

J: TRBJ2-7
V: TRBV18
size: NA
CDR3: ASSPGQGGFYEQY

J: TRBJ1-1
V: TRBV6-1
size: NA
CDR3: ASSEPGQGGTEAF

J: TRBJ2-6
V: TRBV9
size: NA
CDR3: ASSTQQGSGANVLT

J: TRBJ1-2
V: TRBV5-1
size: NA
CDR3: ASSRSGQQNYGYT

J: TRBJ2-6
V: TRBV14
size: once
CDR3: ASSVLRGSGANVLT

J: TRBJ2-1
V: TRBV9
size: NA
CDR3: ASSVGHRGEQF

J: TRBJ2-2
V: TRBV5-1
size: NA
CDR3: ASSLFGTGPTGELF

J: TRBJ1-3
V: TRBV11-2
size: NA
CDR3: ASSRDRGADTIY

J: TRBJ1-3
V: TRBV19
size: NA
CDR3: ASSIIEEGARNTIY

J: TRBJ2-1
V: TRBV7-2
size: NA
CDR3: ASSLLGSGDYNEQF

J: TRBJ2-3
V: TRBV6-5
size: few
CDR3: ASSYASGAGDTQY

J: TRBJ2-1
V: TRBV4-3
size: NA
CDR3: ASSKVGGSGRNNEQF

J: TRBJ2-7
V: TRBV7-9
size: NA
CDR3: ASSRLGAGGTFEQY

J: TRBJ2-7
V: TRBV5-1
size: NA
CDR3: ASSFGTGGLEQY

J: TRBJ1-6
V: TRBV13
size: NA
CDR3: ASSSGTANNSPLH

J: TRBJ2-5
V: TRBV29-1
size: NA
CDR3: STLGGGFPETQY

J: TRBJ2-6
V: TRBV18
size: NA
CDR3: ASSPREDSGANVLT

J: TRBJ2-7
V: TRBV10-3
size: NA
CDR3: ATMTSGSSEGEQY

J: TRBJ2-3
V: TRBV6-1
size: NA
CDR3: ASSEGLAQY

J: TRBJ2-7
V: TRBV7-2
size: NA
CDR3: ASSPTWGGSGSWDEQY

J: TRBJ1-2
V: TRBV6-1
size: NA
CDR3: ASSDSRAGAYGYT

J: TRBJ2-7
V: TRBV27
size: few
CDR3: ASSLAGTSGSTYEQY